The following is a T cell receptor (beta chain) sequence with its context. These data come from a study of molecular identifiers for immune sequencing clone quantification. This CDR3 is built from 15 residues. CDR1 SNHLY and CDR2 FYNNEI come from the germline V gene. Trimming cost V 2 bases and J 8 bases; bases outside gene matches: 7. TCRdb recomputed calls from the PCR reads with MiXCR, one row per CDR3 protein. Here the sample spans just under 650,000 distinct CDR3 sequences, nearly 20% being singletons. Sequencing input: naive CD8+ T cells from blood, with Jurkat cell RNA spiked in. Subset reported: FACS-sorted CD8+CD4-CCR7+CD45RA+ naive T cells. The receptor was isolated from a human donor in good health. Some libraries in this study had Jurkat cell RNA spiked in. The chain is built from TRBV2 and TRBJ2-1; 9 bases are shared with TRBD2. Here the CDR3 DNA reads TGTGCCAGCAGTGAAAGCGGGAGGAGAAGCGATGAGCAGTTCTTC. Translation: CASSESGRRSDEQFF.